The T cell receptor (beta chain) under discussion was sequenced for a study of blood T cell repertoires in COVID-19. The V gene end was trimmed by 5 bases and the J gene end by 10 bases; junction bases not matched to a gene: 5. Germline V gives CDR1 MNHEY, CDR2 SMNVEV (reference sequence). The CDR3 is made up of 14 amino acids. Profiled with immunoSEQ multiplex PCR; TCRdb holds only in-frame clones, not every one. The data contain 150,000 or so clones, approximately 86% of them seen just once; the ten biggest clones take up roughly 2.9%. The chain uses TRBV27 and TRBJ1-6; 10 bases line up with TRBD1. The sequencing sample was made of peripheral blood. The origin of this receptor is a woman in her thirties or forties with active or convalescent COVID-19. This chain's CDR3 is CASSADRGTSPLHF. The CDR3 DNA reads TGTGCCAGCAGTGCGGACAGGGGGACCTCACCCCTCCACTTT.